The present TCR beta chain was sequenced within a study of cytomegalovirus exposure and HLA in healthy donors. Libraries were prepared by immunoSEQ multiplex PCR; TCRdb keeps only in-frame clonotypes and omits some of them. The sample shows around 300,000 clones, approximately 86% of them seen only once. The CDR3 covers 16 residues. Trimming left V 1 base short and J 7 bases short, with 17 bases between. The germline CDR1 and CDR2 sequences are SGHDN and FVKESK. Input material: PBMCs. The chain carries TRBV14 and TRBJ2-1, with a weak D call TRBD1 (6 bases). The receptor's source is a young woman in good health and CMV-seronegative. CDR3 DNA sequence: TGTGCCAGCAGCCAAGTAGGGGGACATAGAAAAAATGAGCAGTTCTTC. Its protein product is CASSQVGGHRKNEQFF.